This entry lists 7 T cell receptor beta chains sequenced from one sample in a study of control samples from healthy donors and cancer patients. Sequencing was performed with immunoSEQ multiplex PCR; in TCRdb, only in-frame clones are kept and a portion is missing. The sample holds 15,000 to 20,000 clones, 85% to 90% seen once. Sequences were obtained from PBMCs. The receptors stem from a man aged 55 to 69 with head and neck cancer.

CDR3 residues: CASTPFGDRQQETQYF. The CDR3 DNA reads as TGTGCCAGCACCCCATTCGGGGACAGACAACAAGAGACCCAGTACTTC. The chain has TRBV11-2 and TRBJ2-5, with TRBD1 matching 7 bases. The CDR3 is 16 amino acids. Unmatched junction bases numbered 13, after V lost 7 bases and J lost 2 bases. Per the germline V gene, CDR1 is SGHAT and CDR2 is FQNNGV.

This rearrangement joins TRBV7-2 to TRBJ1-1, with no clear D. This CDR3 contains 14 residues. The V and J ends lost 4 bases and 6 bases respectively, with 15 bases between them. Per germline, CDR1 SGHTA and CDR2 FQGNSA. CDR3 DNA: TGTGCCAGCAGCTCCCCCCTCGCGTCTGCTGAAGCTTTCTTT. It encodes CASSSPLASAEAFF.

The sample holds one count of this clone. J is TRBJ2-3 and V is TRBV11-2; tentatively, D is TRBD1 or TRBD2 (5 bases each). CDR3 length: 14 amino acids. The germline gives CDR1 SGHAT, CDR2 FQNNGV. The V gene lost 5 bases and the J gene lost 6 bases, with 15 bases spanning the gap. CDR3 protein: CASSLETGADTQYF. CDR3 coding DNA: TGTGCCAGCAGCCTTGAGACCGGGGCGGATACGCAGTATTTT.

The chain has TRBV6-5 and TRBJ1-2, with D perhaps TRBD1 (6 bases). This CDR3 region has 12 residues. Trimming cost V 6 bases and J 8 bases, with 13 bases left between them. CDR1 and CDR2 (germline): MNHEY, SVGAGI. CDR3 protein: CASSRGGGGYTF. CDR3 nucleotide sequence: TGTGCCAGCAGCCGCGGGGGGGGCGGCTACACCTTC.

This clone showed up just once. This chain links TRBV27 with TRBJ1-2; no clear D. Per the germline V gene, CDR1 is MNHEY and CDR2 is SMNVEV (reference sequence). The CDR3 loop spans 14 amino acids. The V end lost 4 bases, the J end lost 7 bases, and 16 bases lay between the germline ends. The CDR3 region is CASSSLGRVGGYTF. The CDR3, as DNA: TGTGCCAGCAGTTCCCTCGGGAGGGTCGGTGGCTACACCTTC.

This chain joins TRBV7-9 and TRBJ2-5, with D perhaps being TRBD1 or TRBD2 (5 bases each). Germline V gene lookup returns CDR1 SEHNR and CDR2 FQNEAQ (reference sequence). CDR3 length: 15 amino acids. Trimming pared 6 bases from V and 5 bases from J, leaving 19 bases between. As DNA, the CDR3 is TGTGCCAGCAGACTACTAATCGGGGACCCGGAGACCCAGTACTTC. This sequence encodes CASRLLIGDPETQYF.

J is TRBJ2-7 and V is TRBV7-8, with 9 bases matching TRBD1. This CDR3 region has 18 residues. Germline V gene sequence: CDR1 SGHVS, CDR2 FQNEAQ. V shed 4 bases, J shed 5 bases, and the junction held 18 bases outside the gene matches. The CDR3 here is CASSSTPMPGQGKDEQYF. The DNA for the CDR3 is TGTGCCAGCAGCTCTACCCCTATGCCGGGACAGGGTAAGGACGAGCAGTACTTC. The full variable domain, completed using reference TRBV7-8 and TRBJ2-7, is GAGVSQSPRYKVAKRGQDVALRCDPISGHVSLFWYQQALGQGPEFLTYFQNEAQLDKSGLPSDRFFAERPEGSVSTLKIQRTQQEDSAVYLCASSSTPMPGQGKDEQYFGPGTRLTVT.